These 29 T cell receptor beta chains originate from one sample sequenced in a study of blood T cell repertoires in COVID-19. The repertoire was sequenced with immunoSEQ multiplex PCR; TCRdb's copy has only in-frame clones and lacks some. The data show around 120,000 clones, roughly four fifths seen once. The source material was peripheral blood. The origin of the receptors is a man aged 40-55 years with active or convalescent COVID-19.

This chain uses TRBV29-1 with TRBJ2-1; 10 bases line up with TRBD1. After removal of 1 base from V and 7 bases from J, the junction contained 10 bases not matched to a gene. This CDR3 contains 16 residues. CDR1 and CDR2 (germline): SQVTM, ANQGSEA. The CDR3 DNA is TGCAGCGTTGAAGTCCAGGACAGGGGGTCGTTGAATGAGCAGTTCTTC. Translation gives CSVEVQDRGSLNEQFF.

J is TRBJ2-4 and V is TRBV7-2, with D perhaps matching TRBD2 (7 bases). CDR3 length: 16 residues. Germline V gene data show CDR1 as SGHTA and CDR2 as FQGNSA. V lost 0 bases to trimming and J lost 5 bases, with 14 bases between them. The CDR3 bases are TGTGCCAGCAGCTTAGCGGGGGGGCGTGTCGAAAACATTCAGTACTTC. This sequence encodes CASSLAGGRVENIQYF.

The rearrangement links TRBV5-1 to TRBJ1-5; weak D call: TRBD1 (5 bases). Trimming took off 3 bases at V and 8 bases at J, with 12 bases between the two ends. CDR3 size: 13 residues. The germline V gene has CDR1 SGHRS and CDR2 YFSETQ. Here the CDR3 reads CASSYTGTEPQHF. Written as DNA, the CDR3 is TGCGCCAGCAGCTACACAGGTACAGAGCCCCAGCATTTT.

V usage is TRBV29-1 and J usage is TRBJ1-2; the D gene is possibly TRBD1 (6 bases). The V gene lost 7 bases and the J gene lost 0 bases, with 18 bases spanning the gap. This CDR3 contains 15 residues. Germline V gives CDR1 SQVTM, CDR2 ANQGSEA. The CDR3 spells CSAGGQLKTNYGYTF. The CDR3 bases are TGCAGCGCCGGGGGGCAGCTGAAGACTAACTATGGCTACACCTTC.

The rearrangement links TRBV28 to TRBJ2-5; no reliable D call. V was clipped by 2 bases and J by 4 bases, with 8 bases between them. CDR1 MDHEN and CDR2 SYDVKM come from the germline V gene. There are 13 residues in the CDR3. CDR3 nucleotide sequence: TGTGCCAGCAGTTTAGTAGAGCCAGAGACCCAGTACTTC. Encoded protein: CASSLVEPETQYF.

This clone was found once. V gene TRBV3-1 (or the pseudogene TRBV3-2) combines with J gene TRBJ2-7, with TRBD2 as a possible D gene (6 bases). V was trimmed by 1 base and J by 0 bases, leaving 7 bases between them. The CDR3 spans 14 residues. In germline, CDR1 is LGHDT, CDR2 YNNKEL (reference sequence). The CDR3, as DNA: TGTGCCAGCAGCCAAGTCGGGGGCTCCTACGAGCAGTACTTC. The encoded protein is CASSQVGGSYEQYF.

The CDR3 protein is CASSYRAGVQETQYF. CDR3 nucleotides: TGTGCCAGCAGCTATAGAGCCGGGGTCCAAGAGACCCAGTACTTC. The rearrangement uses TRBV7-6 and TRBJ2-5; D is possibly TRBD2 (5 bases). The CDR3 has 15 residues. The V end was cut by 4 bases, the J end by 1 base, with 13 bases between. Per germline, CDR1 SGHVS and CDR2 FNYEAQ. Based on the CDR3 plus reference TRBV7-6 and TRBJ2-5, the full variable domain is GAGVSQSPRYKVTKRGQDVALRCDPISGHVSLYWYRQALGQGPEFLTYFNYEAQQDKSGLPNDRFSAERPEGSISTLTIQRTEQRDSAMYRCASSYRAGVQETQYFGPGTRLLVL.

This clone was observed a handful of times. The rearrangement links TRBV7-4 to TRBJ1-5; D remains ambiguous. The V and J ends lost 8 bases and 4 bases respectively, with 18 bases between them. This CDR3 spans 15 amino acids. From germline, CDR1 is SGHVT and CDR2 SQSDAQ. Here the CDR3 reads CASFPVTVSNQPQHF. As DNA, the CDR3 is TGTGCCAGCTTCCCCGTTACGGTTTCAAATCAGCCCCAGCATTTT.

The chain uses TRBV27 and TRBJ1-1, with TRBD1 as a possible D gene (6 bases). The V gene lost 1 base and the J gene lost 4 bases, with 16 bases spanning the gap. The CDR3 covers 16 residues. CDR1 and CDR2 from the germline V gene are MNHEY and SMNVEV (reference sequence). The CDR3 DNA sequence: TGTGCCAGCAGTTTATTGTCAACAGGGCGAGGCACTGAAGCTTTCTTT. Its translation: CASSLLSTGRGTEAFF.

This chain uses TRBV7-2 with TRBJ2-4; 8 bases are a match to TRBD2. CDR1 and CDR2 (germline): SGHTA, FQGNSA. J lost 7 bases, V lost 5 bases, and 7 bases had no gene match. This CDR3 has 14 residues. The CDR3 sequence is CASSPGGAVNIQYF. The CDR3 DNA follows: TGTGCCAGCAGCCCCGGGGGGGCCGTCAACATTCAGTACTTC.

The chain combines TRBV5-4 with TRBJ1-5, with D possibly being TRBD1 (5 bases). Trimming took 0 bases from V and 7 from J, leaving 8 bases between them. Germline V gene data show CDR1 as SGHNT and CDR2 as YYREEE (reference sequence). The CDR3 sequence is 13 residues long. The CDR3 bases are TGTGCCAGCAGCTTGGGAACAGGCCAGCCCCAGCATTTT. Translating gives CASSLGTGQPQHF.

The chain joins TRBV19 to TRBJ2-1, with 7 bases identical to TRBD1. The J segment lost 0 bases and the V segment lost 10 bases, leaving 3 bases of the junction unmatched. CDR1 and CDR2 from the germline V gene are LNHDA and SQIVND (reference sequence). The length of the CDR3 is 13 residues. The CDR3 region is CATSGGSYNEQFF. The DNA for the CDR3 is TGTGCCACTTCAGGGGGCTCCTACAATGAGCAGTTCTTC.

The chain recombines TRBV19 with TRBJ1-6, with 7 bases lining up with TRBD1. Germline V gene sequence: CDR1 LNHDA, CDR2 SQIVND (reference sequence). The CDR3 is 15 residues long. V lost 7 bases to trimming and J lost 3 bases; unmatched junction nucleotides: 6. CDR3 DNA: TGTGCCAGTACGAGGGGGCTCGGCTATAATTCACCCCTCCACTTT. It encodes CASTRGLGYNSPLHF.

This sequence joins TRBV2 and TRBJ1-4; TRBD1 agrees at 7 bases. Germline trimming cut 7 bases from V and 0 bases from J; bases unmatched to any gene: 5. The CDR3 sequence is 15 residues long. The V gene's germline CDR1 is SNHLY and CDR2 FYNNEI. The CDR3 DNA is TGTGCCAGCATCTCTCAGGGGGCAACTAATGAAAAACTGTTTTTT. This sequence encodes CASISQGATNEKLFF.

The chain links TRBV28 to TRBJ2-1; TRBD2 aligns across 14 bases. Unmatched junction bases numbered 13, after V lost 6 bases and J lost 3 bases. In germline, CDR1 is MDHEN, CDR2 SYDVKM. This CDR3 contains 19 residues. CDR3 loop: CASSRRGLAGDRVYNEQFF. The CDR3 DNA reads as TGTGCCAGCAGCCGACGGGGACTAGCGGGGGATAGGGTCTACAATGAGCAGTTCTTC.

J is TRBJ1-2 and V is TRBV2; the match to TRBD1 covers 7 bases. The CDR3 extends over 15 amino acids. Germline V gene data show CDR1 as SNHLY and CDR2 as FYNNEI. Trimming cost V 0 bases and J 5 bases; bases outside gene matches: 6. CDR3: CASSEAARTGYGYTF. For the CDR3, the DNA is TGTGCCAGCAGTGAAGCTGCCCGGACAGGTTATGGCTACACCTTC.

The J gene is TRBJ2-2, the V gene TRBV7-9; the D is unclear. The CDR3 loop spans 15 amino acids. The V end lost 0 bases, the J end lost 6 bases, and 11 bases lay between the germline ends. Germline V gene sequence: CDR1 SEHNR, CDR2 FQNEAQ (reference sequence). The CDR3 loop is CASSLAGPVSGELFF. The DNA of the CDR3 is TGTGCCAGCAGCTTAGCTGGGCCAGTGTCCGGGGAGCTGTTTTTT.

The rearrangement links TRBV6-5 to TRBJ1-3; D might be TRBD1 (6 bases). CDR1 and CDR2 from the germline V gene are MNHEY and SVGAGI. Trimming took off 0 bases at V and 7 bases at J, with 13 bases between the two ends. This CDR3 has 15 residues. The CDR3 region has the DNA TGTGCCAGCAGTTACTCGGGTGACAGGCTCAACACCATATATTTT. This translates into CASSYSGDRLNTIYF.

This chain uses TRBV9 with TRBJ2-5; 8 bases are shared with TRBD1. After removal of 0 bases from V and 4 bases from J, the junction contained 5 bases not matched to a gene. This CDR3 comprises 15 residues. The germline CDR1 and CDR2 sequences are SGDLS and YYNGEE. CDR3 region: CASSVGAGGSETQYF. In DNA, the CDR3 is TGTGCCAGCAGCGTAGGCGCAGGGGGCTCAGAGACCCAGTACTTC.

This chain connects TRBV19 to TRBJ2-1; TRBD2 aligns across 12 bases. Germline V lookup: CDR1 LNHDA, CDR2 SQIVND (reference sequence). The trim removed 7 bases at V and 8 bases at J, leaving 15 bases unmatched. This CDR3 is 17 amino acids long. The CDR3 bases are TGTGCCAGTACTGGACTAGCGGGGAGGTCAATGTTCGATGAGCAGTTCTTC. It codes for CASTGLAGRSMFDEQFF.

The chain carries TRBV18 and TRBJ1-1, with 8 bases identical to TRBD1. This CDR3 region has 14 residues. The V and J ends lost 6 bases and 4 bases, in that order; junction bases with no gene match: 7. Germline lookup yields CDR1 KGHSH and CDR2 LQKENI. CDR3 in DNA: TGTGCCAGCTCCCCGCAGGGGGCAAGCACTGAAGCTTTCTTT. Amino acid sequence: CASSPQGASTEAFF. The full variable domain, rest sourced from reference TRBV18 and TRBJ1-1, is NAGVMQNPRHLVRRRGQEARLRCSPMKGHSHVYWYRQLPEEGLKFMVYLQKENIIDESGMPKERFSAEFPKEGPSILRIQQVVRGDSAAYFCASSPQGASTEAFFGQGTRLTVV.

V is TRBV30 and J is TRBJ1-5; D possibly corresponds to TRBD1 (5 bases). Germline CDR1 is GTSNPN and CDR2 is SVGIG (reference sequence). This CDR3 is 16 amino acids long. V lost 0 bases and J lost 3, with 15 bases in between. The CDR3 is CAWSVSGRGDNQPQHF. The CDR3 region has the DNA TGTGCCTGGAGTGTATCGGGACGGGGGGACAATCAGCCCCAGCATTTT.

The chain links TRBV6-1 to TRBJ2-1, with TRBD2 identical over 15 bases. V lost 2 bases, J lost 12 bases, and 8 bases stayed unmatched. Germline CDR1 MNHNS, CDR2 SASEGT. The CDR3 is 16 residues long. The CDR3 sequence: CASSERWTSGGDGQFF. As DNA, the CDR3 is TGTGCCAGCAGTGAAAGATGGACTAGCGGGGGGGACGGGCAGTTCTTC.

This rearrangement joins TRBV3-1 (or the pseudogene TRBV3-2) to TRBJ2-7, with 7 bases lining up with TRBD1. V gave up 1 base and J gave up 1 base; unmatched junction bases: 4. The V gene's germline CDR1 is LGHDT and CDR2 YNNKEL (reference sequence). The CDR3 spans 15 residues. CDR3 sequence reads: CASSQVGQASYEQYF. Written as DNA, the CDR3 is TGTGCCAGCAGCCAAGTCGGACAGGCATCCTACGAGCAGTACTTC.

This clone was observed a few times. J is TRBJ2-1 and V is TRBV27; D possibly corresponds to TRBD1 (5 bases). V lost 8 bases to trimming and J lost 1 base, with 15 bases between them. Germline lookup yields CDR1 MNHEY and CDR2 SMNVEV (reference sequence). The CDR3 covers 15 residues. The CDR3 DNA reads TGTGCCAGCGCATCTGGGGCAGGGTCCTACAATGAGCAGTTCTTC. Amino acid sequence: CASASGAGSYNEQFF.

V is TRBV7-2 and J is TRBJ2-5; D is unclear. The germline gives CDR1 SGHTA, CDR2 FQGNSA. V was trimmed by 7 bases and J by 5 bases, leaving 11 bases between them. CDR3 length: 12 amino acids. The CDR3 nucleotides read TGTGCCAGCACCACTCCCGCGGAGACCCAGTACTTC. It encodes CASTTPAETQYF.

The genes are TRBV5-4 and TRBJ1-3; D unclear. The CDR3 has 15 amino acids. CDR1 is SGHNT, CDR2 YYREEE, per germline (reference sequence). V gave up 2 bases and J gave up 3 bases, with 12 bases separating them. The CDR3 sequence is CASSFDSGYGNTIYF. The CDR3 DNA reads TGTGCCAGCAGCTTTGATTCGGGTTATGGAAACACCATATATTTT.

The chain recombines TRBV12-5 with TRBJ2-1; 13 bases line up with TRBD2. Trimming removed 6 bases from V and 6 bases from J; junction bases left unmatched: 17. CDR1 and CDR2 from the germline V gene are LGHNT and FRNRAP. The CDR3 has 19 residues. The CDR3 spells CASGPTSGGAKGRSNEQFF. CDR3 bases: TGTGCTAGTGGCCCAACTAGCGGGGGGGCCAAGGGGAGGTCCAATGAGCAGTTCTTC. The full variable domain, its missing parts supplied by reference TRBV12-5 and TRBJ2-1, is DARVTQTPRHKVTEMGQEVTMRCQPILGHNTVFWYRQTMMQGLELLAYFRNRAPLDDSGMPKDRFSAEMPDATLATLKIQPSEPRDSAVYFCASGPTSGGAKGRSNEQFFGPGTRLTVL.

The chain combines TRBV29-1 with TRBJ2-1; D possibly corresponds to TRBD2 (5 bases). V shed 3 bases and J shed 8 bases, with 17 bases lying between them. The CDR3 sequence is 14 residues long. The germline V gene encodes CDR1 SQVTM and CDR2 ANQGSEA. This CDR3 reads CSVEKDGLLDEQFF. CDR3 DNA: TGCAGCGTTGAGAAGGACGGACTTTTGGATGAGCAGTTCTTC.